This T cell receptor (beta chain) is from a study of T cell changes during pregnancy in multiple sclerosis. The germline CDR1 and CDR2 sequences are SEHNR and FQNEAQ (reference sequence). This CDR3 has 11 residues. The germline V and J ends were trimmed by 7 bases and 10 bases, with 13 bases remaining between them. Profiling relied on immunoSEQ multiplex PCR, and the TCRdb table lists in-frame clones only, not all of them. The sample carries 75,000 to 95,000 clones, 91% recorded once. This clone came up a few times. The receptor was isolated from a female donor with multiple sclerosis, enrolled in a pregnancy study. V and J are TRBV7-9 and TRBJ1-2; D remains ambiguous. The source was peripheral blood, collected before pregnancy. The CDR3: CASTYSLNYTF. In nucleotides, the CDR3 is TGTGCCAGCACCTACAGCCTTAACTACACCTTC. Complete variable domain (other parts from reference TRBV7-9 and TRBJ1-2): DTGVSQNPRHKITKRGQNVTFRCDPISEHNRLYWYRQTLGQGPEFLTYFQNEAQLEKSRLLSDRFSAERPKGSFSTLEIQRTEQGDSAMYLCASTYSLNYTFGSGTRLTVV.